The TCR beta chain described here comes from a study of T cell responses to AZD1222 COVID-19 vaccine. Study outcomes and limitations: Repertoires were sampled only after the peak T cell response.

A word on this clone: Its antigen is not known.

The data were produced by immunoSEQ multiplex PCR, yet TCRdb's version contains in-frame clones alone and is incomplete. The table includes 150,000 to 170,000 clones, roughly nine tenths detected once. Source: peripheral blood, taken on day 0 of MenACWY control vaccination. This clonotype originated in an adult in good health.

This chain's CDR3 is CASSSYGTGVEQFF. The DNA of the CDR3 is TGTGCCAGCAGTTCATATGGGACAGGGGTTGAGCAGTTCTTC. The V and J genes are TRBV6-1 and TRBJ2-1, with 10 bases lining up with TRBD1. The CDR3 loop spans 14 amino acids. Germline CDR1 MNHNS, CDR2 SASEGT. With V trimmed by 5 bases and J by 9 bases, 7 bases remained unmatched.